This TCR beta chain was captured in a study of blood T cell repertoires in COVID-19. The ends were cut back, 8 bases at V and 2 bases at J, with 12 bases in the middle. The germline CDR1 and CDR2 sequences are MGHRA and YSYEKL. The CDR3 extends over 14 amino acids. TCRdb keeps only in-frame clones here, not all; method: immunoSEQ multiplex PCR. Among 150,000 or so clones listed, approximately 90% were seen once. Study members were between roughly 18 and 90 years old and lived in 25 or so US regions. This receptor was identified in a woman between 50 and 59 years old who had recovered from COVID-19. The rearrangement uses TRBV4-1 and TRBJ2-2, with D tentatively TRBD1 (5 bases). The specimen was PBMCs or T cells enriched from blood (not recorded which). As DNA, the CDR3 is TGCGCCAGCCTCGGACATCCTAACACCGGGGAGCTGTTTTTT. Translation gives CASLGHPNTGELFF.